A selection of T cell receptor beta chains follows, all from one sample in a study of T cell responses to AZD1222 COVID-19 vaccine. This table comes from immunoSEQ multiplex PCR, and its TCRdb copy is limited to in-frame clones, with some not included. The sample includes under 200,000 clones, about 92% of them seen just once. Specimen: peripheral blood, collected 28 days after the second dose of the MenACWY control vaccine. These receptors were obtained from an adult who received the MenACWY meningococcal vaccine as a control. CDR3s include the opening cysteine and the closing phenylalanine or tryptophan. The D gene is left open where the match is weak. The size field is filled for only some rows; it gives once, few, many or a size class.

j_call d_call v_call clone_size cdr3_nt cdr3_aa
TRBJ1-2 - TRBV19 - TGTGCCAGTAGTCGATCCATGGACTATGGCTACACCTTC CASSRSMDYGYTF
TRBJ1-5 TRBD1 TRBV28 - TGTGCCAGCAGTACTAGCGGACAGGGGGGGCATCAGCCCCAGCATTTT CASSTSGQGGHQPQHF
TRBJ1-2 - TRBV7-9 - TGTGCCAGCAGCTTACCAGAGGACTCTAACTATGGCTACACCTTC CASSLPEDSNYGYTF
TRBJ2-2 - TRBV2 - TGTGCCAGCAGCATCGACAGGAGGGAGAACACCGGGGAGCTGTTTTTT CASSIDRRENTGELFF
TRBJ2-7 TRBD2 TRBV7-2 once TGTGCCAGCAGCTCGACAAACTCAGCGGGAGGCTGGGCCTACGAGCAGTACTTC CASSSTNSAGGWAYEQYF
TRBJ1-4 - TRBV11-1 - TGTGCCAGCAGCTTCGGCACCACTAATGAAAAACTGTTTTTT CASSFGTTNEKLFF
TRBJ2-2 - TRBV7-2 - TGTGCCAGCAGCGCACGCCGGATAGACACCGGGGAGCTGTTTTTT CASSARRIDTGELFF
TRBJ1-6 - TRBV5-1 - TGCGCCAGCAGCTTGGGCAGCTCTTCAAATTCACCCCTCCACTTT CASSLGSSSNSPLHF
TRBJ2-2 - TRBV4-2 - TGTGCCAGCAGCCAAGAGGGCTTTTCCGGGGAGCTGTTTTTT CASSQEGFSGELFF
TRBJ2-7 TRBD2 TRBV14 - TGTGCCAGCAGCCCCCTAGCGGGAGTATACGAGCAGTACTTC CASSPLAGVYEQYF
TRBJ1-1 TRBD1 TRBV6-5 once TGTGCCAGTTTAAGGGGGCGAAACACTGAAGCTTTCTTT CASLRGRNTEAFF
TRBJ2-7 - TRBV6-5 - TGTGCCAGCAGTCCTACCCACTACGAGCAGTACTTC CASSPTHYEQYF
TRBJ2-3 TRBD2 TRBV6-5 once TGTGCCAGCAGAGGAGCGGGAGATCCAGATACGCAGTATTTT CASRGAGDPDTQYF
TRBJ2-1 TRBD2 TRBV5-4 - TGTGCCAGCAGCTTACCTAGCGGGAGGGCCCTCAATGAGCAGTTCTTC CASSLPSGRALNEQFF
TRBJ1-1 - TRBV5-1 few TGCGCCAGCAGCCTTGGCAGGGGAGGGAACACTGAAGCTTTCTTT CASSLGRGGNTEAFF
TRBJ2-1 TRBD2 TRBV7-3 - TGTGCCAGCAGCTTAATTCGACTAGCCAAACATGAGCAGTTCTTC CASSLIRLAKHEQFF
TRBJ2-1 TRBD2 TRBV15 - TGTGCCACCAGCAGAGAAACTAGCGGGGCCCTAAATGAGCAGTTCTTC CATSRETSGALNEQFF
TRBJ2-7 - TRBV30 - TGTGCCTGGAACCCCTCCCGGTCCGACATTACGCACGAGCAGTACTTC CAWNPSRSDITHEQYF
TRBJ1-6 - TRBV5-6 - TGTGCCAGCAGCTTGGAGGCAGGAGGGTATAATTCACCCCTCCACTTT CASSLEAGGYNSPLHF
TRBJ2-7 - TRBV7-2 - TGTGCCAGCAGCTTAGACAGGTTCTCCTACGAGCAGTACTTC CASSLDRFSYEQYF
TRBJ2-7 - TRBV20-1 - TGCAGTGCTTTACAGGGATACGAGCAGTACTTC CSALQGYEQYF
TRBJ1-2 - TRBV7-6 - TGTGCCAGCAGTTCAGGCCCATACGATGGCTACACCTTC CASSSGPYDGYTF
TRBJ2-1 - TRBV23-1 once TGCGCCAGCAGCGGACAGACAACCCGGGTCGATGAGCAGTTCTTC CASSGQTTRVDEQFF
TRBJ2-2 TRBD1 TRBV6-5 - TGTGCCAGCAGTTACTTACAGGGGGCATACACCGGGGAGCTGTTTTTT CASSYLQGAYTGELFF
TRBJ2-5 - TRBV18 - TGTGCCAGCTCACTACGTAGGGAGACCCAGTACTTC CASSLRRETQYF
TRBJ2-3 TRBD1 TRBV2 - TGTGCCAGCAGTGATGTACGGGGCGGGACAGGGGTGACAGATACGCAGTATTTT CASSDVRGGTGVTDTQYF